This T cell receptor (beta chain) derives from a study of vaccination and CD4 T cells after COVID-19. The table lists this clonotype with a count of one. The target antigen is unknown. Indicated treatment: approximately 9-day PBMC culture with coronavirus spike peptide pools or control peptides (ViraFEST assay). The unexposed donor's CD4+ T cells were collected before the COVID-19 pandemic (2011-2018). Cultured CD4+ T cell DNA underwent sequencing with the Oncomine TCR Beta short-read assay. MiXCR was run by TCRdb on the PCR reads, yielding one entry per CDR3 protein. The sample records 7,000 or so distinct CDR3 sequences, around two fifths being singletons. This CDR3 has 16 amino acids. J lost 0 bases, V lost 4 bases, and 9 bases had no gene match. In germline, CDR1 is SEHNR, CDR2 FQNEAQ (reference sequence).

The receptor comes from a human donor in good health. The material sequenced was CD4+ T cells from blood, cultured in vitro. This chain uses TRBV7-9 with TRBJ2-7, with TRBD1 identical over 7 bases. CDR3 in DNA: TGTGCCAGCAGCTCGAAGACAGGGAAAAGCTCCTACGAGCAGTACTTC. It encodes CASSSKTGKSSYEQYF. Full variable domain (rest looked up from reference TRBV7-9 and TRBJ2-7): DTGVSQNPRHKITKRGQNVTFRCDPISEHNRLYWYRQTLGQGPEFLTYFQNEAQLEKSRLLSDRFSAERPKGSFSTLEIQRTEQGDSAMYLCASSSKTGKSSYEQYFGPGTRLTVT.